Listed here are 10 T cell receptor beta chains from one sample, sequenced in a study of shared clonotypes between healthy human individuals (dated by TCRdb to the early 2020s). Library generation was performed with the immunoSEQ multiplex PCR assay. The clones in this table, taken by TCRdb from immuneACCESS, are in-frame only. Not every clone is retained; where verified, under half of the shortfall comes from an unresolved V gene, and the cause of the rest is unknown. Counted in this sample were some 500,000 clones; around three quarters of them appeared once. Approximately 12% of the sample lies in the top ten. The sequencing input was PBMCs. These receptors were obtained from a woman in her forties in good health. Some clones in this sample may be carry-over from other donors' samples.

The chain combines TRBV30 with TRBJ1-4; 8 bases agree with TRBD1. CDR3 length: 14 amino acids. The germline CDR1 and CDR2 sequences are GTSNPN and SVGIG (reference sequence). The V segment lost 4 bases and the J segment 7 bases; nucleotides outside the gene matches: 8. CDR3 amino acids: CAWNLQGVVEKLFF. The CDR3 DNA reads TGTGCCTGGAATCTACAGGGGGTTGTTGAAAAACTGTTTTTT.

The chain recombines TRBV29-1 with TRBJ2-7; no reliable D call. This CDR3 comprises 13 residues. V lost 4 bases to trimming and J lost 0 bases, with 10 bases between them. The germline CDR1 and CDR2 sequences are SQVTM and ANQGSEA. Written as DNA, the CDR3 is TGCAGCGTTGGGGTTGAAAACTCCTACGAGCAGTACTTC. This sequence encodes CSVGVENSYEQYF.

The rearrangement links TRBV7-6 to TRBJ1-4; D gene uncertain. Trimming pared 1 base from V and 8 bases from J, leaving 8 bases between. CDR1 is SGHVS, CDR2 FNYEAQ, per germline. This CDR3 contains 13 residues. CDR3 in DNA: TGTGCCAGCAGCTTAGGCCAGAGGGAAAAACTGTTTTTT. Encoded protein: CASSLGQREKLFF.

The rearrangement links TRBV9 to TRBJ2-4; TRBD1 is a possible D gene (6 bases). Germline V gene data show CDR1 as SGDLS and CDR2 as YYNGEE. There are 16 residues in the CDR3. V lost 8 bases and J 11 bases, leaving 29 bases between the germline ends. The CDR3 DNA reads TGTGCCAGTGCCCGGGACAACGGTCTTCCCCCTTGGGTTCAGTACTTC. Protein sequence: CASARDNGLPPWVQYF.

The gene calls are TRBV7-8 and TRBJ2-3; D might be TRBD2 (5 bases). The germline V gene has CDR1 SGHVS and CDR2 FQNEAQ. Trimming took off 2 bases at V and 0 bases at J, with 15 bases between the two ends. The CDR3 covers 17 residues. CDR3 protein: CASSLSALATSTDTQYF. CDR3 DNA: TGTGCCAGCAGCTTAAGCGCTCTAGCAACTAGCACAGATACGCAGTATTTT.

This chain connects TRBV28 to TRBJ1-2; 10 positions agree with TRBD1. The CDR3 is 14 amino acids. Germline V gene lookup returns CDR1 MDHEN and CDR2 SYDVKM. V shed 2 bases and J 7 bases; nucleotides not matched to a gene: 4. CDR3 sequence reads: CASSLPGQGGGYTF. The DNA of the CDR3 is TGTGCCAGCAGTTTACCCGGACAGGGGGGTGGCTACACCTTC.

The chain couples TRBV5-1 to TRBJ1-5, with no clear D. The V gene's germline CDR1 is SGHRS and CDR2 YFSETQ. The CDR3 consists of 15 residues. The V gene lost 0 bases and the J gene lost 0 bases, with 7 bases spanning the gap. CDR3 bases: TGCGCCAGCAGCTTGGGCGGACTTAGCAATCAGCCCCAGCATTTT. It yields the protein CASSLGGLSNQPQHF. The full variable domain, its missing parts supplied by reference TRBV5-1 and TRBJ1-5, is KAGVTQTPRYLIKTRGQQVTLSCSPISGHRSVSWYQQTPGQGLQFLFEYFSETQRNKGNFPGRFSGRQFSNSRSEMNVSTLELGDSALYLCASSLGGLSNQPQHFGDGTRLSIL.

This chain links TRBV5-4 with TRBJ2-1; possible D gene TRBD2, 6 bases. The CDR3 length is 15 residues. V was cut by 0 bases and J by 4 bases, with 11 bases left in between. Germline V gives CDR1 SGHNT, CDR2 YYREEE (reference sequence). The CDR3 DNA reads TGTGCCAGCAGCTTGGTGGGTAGCGGTTACAATGAGCAGTTCTTC. Amino acids: CASSLVGSGYNEQFF.

This chain's CDR3 is CASSITRDTQETQYF. The CDR3 DNA reads TGTGCCAGCAGTATAACCCGGGACACCCAAGAGACCCAGTACTTC. The genes are TRBV6-1 and TRBJ2-5; TRBD1 might be the D (6 bases). CDR1 and CDR2 (germline): MNHNS, SASEGT. CDR3 length: 15 amino acids. Deletions cut 5 bases from V and 1 base from J, with 14 bases between.

This clone occurred a few times. This chain joins TRBV19 and TRBJ2-7; 9 bases map to TRBD2. CDR3 length: 16 residues. Germline CDR1 LNHDA, CDR2 SQIVND (reference sequence). V lost 5 bases, J lost 1 base, and 9 bases stayed unmatched. The CDR3, as DNA: TGTGCCAGTAGTCGAAGAGCGGGAGGACTATCCTACGAGCAGTACTTC. This gives the protein CASSRRAGGLSYEQYF.